This T cell receptor beta chain was sequenced in a study of blood T cell repertoires in COVID-19. Original analysis: Reference gene primers were amplified, and this amplification served to estimate nucleated cell counts. Clones were sequenced by immunoSEQ multiplex PCR, and TCRdb holds only the in-frame ones, with some missing. V, J and clone size are those of that table, while D and trimming were read from the DNA. The sample has hundreds of thousands of clones, around 86% seen once. CDR3 length equals 14 residues. Germline lookup yields CDR1 KGHSH and CDR2 LQKENI. The junction had 7 bases not matched to a gene; V was cut back by 6 bases and J by 7 bases.

The sequencing sample was made of peripheral blood. The source of this sequence is a woman aged 40 to 50 who had recovered from COVID-19. The V gene is TRBV18, the J gene TRBJ2-1; 9 bases align to TRBD1. The CDR3 DNA is TGTGCCAGCTCGTCCCGGGACAGGGTGAATGAGCAGTTCTTC. Its translation: CASSSRDRVNEQFF.